This T cell receptor beta chain came from a study of identical twins. This clonotype was picked up a small number of times. TCRdb fed the 5' RACE reads into MiXCR, producing one record per CDR3 protein. The data hold around 530,000 distinct CDR3 sequences, with roughly 15% observed a single time. This CDR3 is 15 amino acids long. V was clipped by 6 bases and J by 5 bases; unmatched bases: 11. This sample was shared with a second study, whose subject was yellow fever vaccine responses in identical twins.

This chain joins TRBV12-3 or TRBV12-4 and TRBJ2-5; 8 nucleotides align to TRBD1. Material: CD4+ T cells sorted from blood. This receptor was taken from a woman aged 18-30 years in good health. CDR3 DNA sequence: TGTGCCAGCAGCTTAAGACAGGGGTTCTGGGAGACCCAGTACTTC. It translates to CASSLRQGFWETQYF.